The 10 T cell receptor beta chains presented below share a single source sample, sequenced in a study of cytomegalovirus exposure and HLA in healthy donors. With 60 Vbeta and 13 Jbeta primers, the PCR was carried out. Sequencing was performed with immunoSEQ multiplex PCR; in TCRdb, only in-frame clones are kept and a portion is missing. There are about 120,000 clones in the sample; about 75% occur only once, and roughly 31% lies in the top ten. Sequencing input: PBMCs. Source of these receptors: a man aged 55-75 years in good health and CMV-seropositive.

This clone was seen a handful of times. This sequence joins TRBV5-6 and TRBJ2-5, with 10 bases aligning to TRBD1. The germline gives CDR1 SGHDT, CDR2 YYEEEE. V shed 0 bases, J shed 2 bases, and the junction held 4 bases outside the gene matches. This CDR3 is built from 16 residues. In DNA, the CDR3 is TGTGCCAGCAGCTTGGGGGGACAGGGGCTACAAGAGACCCAGTACTTC. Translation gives CASSLGGQGLQETQYF.

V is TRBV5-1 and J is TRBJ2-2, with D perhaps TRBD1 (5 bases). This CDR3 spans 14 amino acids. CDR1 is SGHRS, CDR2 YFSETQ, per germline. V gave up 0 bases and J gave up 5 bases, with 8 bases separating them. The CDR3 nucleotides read TGCGCCAGCAGCTTGGTTCCAGGGACCGGGGAGCTGTTTTTT. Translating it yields CASSLVPGTGELFF.

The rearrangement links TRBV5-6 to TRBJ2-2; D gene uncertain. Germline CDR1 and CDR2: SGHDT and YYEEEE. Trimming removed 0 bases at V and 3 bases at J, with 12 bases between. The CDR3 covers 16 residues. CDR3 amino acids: CASSLAVQDDTGELFF. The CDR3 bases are TGTGCCAGCAGCTTGGCCGTGCAGGATGACACCGGGGAGCTGTTTTTT.

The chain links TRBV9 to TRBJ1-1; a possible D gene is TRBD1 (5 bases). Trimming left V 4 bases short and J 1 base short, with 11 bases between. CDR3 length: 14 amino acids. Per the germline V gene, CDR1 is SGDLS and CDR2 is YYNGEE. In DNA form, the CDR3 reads TGTGCCAGCAGCACCCAGGGTCAGAACACTGAAGCTTTCTTT. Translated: CASSTQGQNTEAFF.

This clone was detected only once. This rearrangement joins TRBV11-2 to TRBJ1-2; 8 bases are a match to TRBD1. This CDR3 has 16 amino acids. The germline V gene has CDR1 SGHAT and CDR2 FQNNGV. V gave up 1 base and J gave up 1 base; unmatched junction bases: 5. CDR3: CASSLVSGGSNYGYTF. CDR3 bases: TGTGCCAGCAGCTTAGTTTCAGGGGGCAGTAACTATGGCTACACCTTC.

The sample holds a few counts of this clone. The DNA for the CDR3 is TGCGCCAGCAGCCGACAGGGAATTTCCTACAATGAGCAGTTCTTC. This sequence encodes CASSRQGISYNEQFF. The chain uses TRBV5-1 and TRBJ2-1, with 7 bases lining up with TRBD1. This CDR3 region has 15 residues. Germline trimming cut 4 bases from V and 1 base from J; bases unmatched to any gene: 5. Germline lookup yields CDR1 SGHRS and CDR2 YFSETQ.

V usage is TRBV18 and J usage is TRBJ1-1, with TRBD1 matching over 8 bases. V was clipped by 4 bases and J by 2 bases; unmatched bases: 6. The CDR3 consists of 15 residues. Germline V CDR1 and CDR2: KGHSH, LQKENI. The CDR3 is CASSRQTGDNTEAFF. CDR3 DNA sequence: TGTGCCAGCTCACGACAGACAGGGGACAACACTGAAGCTTTCTTT.

The DNA of the CDR3 is TGCGCCAGCAGCGGGACAGGGGGCCAGTATGGCTACACCTTC. It yields the protein CASSGTGGQYGYTF. The rearrangement joins TRBV5-1 to TRBJ1-2; 12 bases line up with TRBD1. Looked up from germline, CDR1 is SGHRS and CDR2 is YFSETQ. The CDR3 covers 14 residues. With 4 bases clipped from V and 5 bases from J, the junction kept 3 bases outside the gene matches.

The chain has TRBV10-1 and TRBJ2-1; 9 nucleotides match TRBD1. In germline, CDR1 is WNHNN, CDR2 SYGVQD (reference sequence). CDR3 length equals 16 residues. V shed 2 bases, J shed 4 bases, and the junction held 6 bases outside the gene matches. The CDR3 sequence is CASSEVPGQGYNEQFF. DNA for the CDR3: TGCGCCAGCAGTGAGGTACCGGGACAGGGATACAATGAGCAGTTCTTC.

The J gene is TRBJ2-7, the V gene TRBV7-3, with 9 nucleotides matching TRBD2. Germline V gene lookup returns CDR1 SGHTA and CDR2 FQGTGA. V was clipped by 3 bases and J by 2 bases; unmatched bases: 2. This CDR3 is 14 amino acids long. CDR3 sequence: CASSLGLAPYEQYF. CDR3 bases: TGTGCCAGCAGCTTGGGACTAGCTCCCTACGAGCAGTACTTC.